Sequencing of this T cell receptor (beta chain) was carried out in a study of T cell responses to AZD1222 COVID-19 vaccine. Sequencing was performed with immunoSEQ multiplex PCR; in TCRdb, only in-frame clones are kept and a portion is missing. The repertoire consists of more than 80,000 clones, with roughly 91% occurring once and the leading ten covering 20% to 25%. Looked up from germline, CDR1 is MNHEY and CDR2 is SVGAGI. The V end lost 6 bases, the J end lost 0 bases, and 11 bases lay between the germline ends. This CDR3 contains 14 residues. This specimen consisted of peripheral blood, obtained on day 0 of AZD1222 vaccination. The TCR sequence derives from an adult in good health. This sequence joins TRBV6-5 and TRBJ1-2; D is perhaps TRBD1 (6 bases). This CDR3 reads CASRGGYSNYGYTF. The DNA of the CDR3 is TGTGCCAGCAGGGGGGGCTACTCTAACTATGGCTACACCTTC.